These 17 T cell receptor beta chains originate from one sample sequenced in a study of T-cell memory formation after mild COVID-19. Via MiXCR, TCRdb re-called the 5' RACE reads, giving one row per CDR3 protein. The sample has fewer than 250,000 distinct CDR3 sequences; approximately 10% are singletons. Sequencing used PBMCs or a T cell subset sorted from them (not recorded which). All receptors come from a man between 18 and 35 years old who had mild COVID-19 (a few samples of this study predate the infection). Cell type and time point are not known.

This clonotype has at least ten counts. The chain employs TRBV7-9 and TRBJ2-5; 7 positions match TRBD1. CDR3 size: 15 residues. Losses at the gene ends were 5 bases for V and 2 bases for J; bases not matched to a gene: 8. Germline V gives CDR1 SEHNR, CDR2 FQNEAQ (reference sequence). CDR3: CASSLKRGQQETQYF. DNA for the CDR3: TGTGCCAGCAGCCTTAAACGGGGACAGCAAGAGACCCAGTACTTC.

V is TRBV19 and J is TRBJ2-5; a weak D match, TRBD2 (5 bases). V lost 1 base and J lost 5, with 17 bases in between. The CDR3 has 16 amino acids. Per germline, CDR1 LNHDA and CDR2 SQIVND (reference sequence). The CDR3 spells CASSIGHARVGETQYF. In DNA, the CDR3 is TGTGCCAGTAGTATAGGTCACGCGCGGGTGGGGGAGACCCAGTACTTC.

This clonotype was recorded many times. The genes are TRBV5-1 and TRBJ2-5; perhaps TRBD2 as D (6 bases). V lost 4 bases, J lost 5 bases, and 21 bases lay in between. CDR1 SGHRS and CDR2 YFSETQ come from the germline V gene. This CDR3 has 16 amino acids. This chain's CDR3 is CASSPVGPTGGETQYF. As DNA, the CDR3 is TGCGCCAGCAGCCCCGTAGGACCAACCGGAGGGGAGACCCAGTACTTC. The entire variable domain, with the rest obtained from reference TRBV5-1 and TRBJ2-5, is as follows: KAGVTQTPRYLIKTRGQQVTLSCSPISGHRSVSWYQQTPGQGLQFLFEYFSETQRNKGNFPGRFSGRQFSNSRSEMNVSTLELGDSALYLCASSPVGPTGGETQYFGPGTRLLVL.

This clonotype showed up just a few times. CDR3 loop: CASSLVREVQYF. CDR3 DNA: TGTGCCAGCAGCTTAGTTAGAGAGGTCCAGTACTTC. This chain links TRBV7-9 with TRBJ2-5; D unresolved. The germline V gene has CDR1 SEHNR and CDR2 FQNEAQ (reference sequence). Trimming removed 1 base at V and 10 bases at J, with 10 bases between. This CDR3 has 12 amino acids.

This clonotype has just a few counts. The chain has TRBV13 and TRBJ2-2; unclear D gene. Germline CDR1 PRHDT, CDR2 FYEKMQ (reference sequence). CDR3 length: 13 residues. The germline V and J ends were trimmed by 2 bases and 7 bases, with 8 bases remaining between them. CDR3 coding DNA: TGTGCCAGCAGCTTAACCCGCCACGGGGAGCTGTTTTTT. Protein product: CASSLTRHGELFF. Looking up the rest from reference TRBV13 and TRBJ2-2 gives the full variable domain: AAGVIQSPRHLIKEKRETATLKCYPIPRHDTVYWYQQGPGQDPQFLISFYEKMQSDKGSIPDRFSAQQFSDYHSELNMSSLELGDSALYFCASSLTRHGELFFGEGSRLTVL.

This clonotype has a handful of counts. The V and J genes are TRBV10-3 and TRBJ2-5; 11 bases fit TRBD1. Trimming cost V 6 bases and J 4 bases; bases outside gene matches: 4. CDR3 length equals 14 residues. Germline V lookup: CDR1 ENHRY, CDR2 SYGVKD. The CDR3 sequence is CAIRKGQGGETQYF. The CDR3, as DNA: TGTGCCATCAGAAAGGGACAGGGGGGAGAGACCCAGTACTTC.

This clonotype was seen a handful of times. This chain joins TRBV20-1 and TRBJ2-1, with D possibly being TRBD1 or TRBD2 (5 bases each). From germline, CDR1 is DFQATT and CDR2 SNEGSKA (reference sequence). The CDR3 has 14 residues. Trimming took 4 bases from V and 0 from J, leaving 10 bases between them. CDR3 sequence reads: CSATRDHSYNEQFF. The CDR3 DNA follows: TGCAGTGCTACCCGGGACCACTCCTACAATGAGCAGTTCTTC.

The V and J genes are TRBV7-3 and TRBJ1-1; D gene ambiguous. Trimming stripped 5 bases from V and 4 bases from J, with 11 bases between. This CDR3 spans 13 amino acids. Germline CDR1 SGHTA, CDR2 FQGTGA. The CDR3 DNA reads TGTGCCAGCAGCCTAAGACACCCCACTGAAGCTTTCTTT. Residues: CASSLRHPTEAFF.

Comments on this clonotype: A much larger clone differs from this one at a single base, so this may be a read error. The rearrangement joins TRBV7-2 to TRBJ2-5; D call uncertain. V was trimmed by 1 base and J by 2 bases, leaving 8 bases between them. The germline gives CDR1 SGHTA, CDR2 FQGNSA. The CDR3 runs 14 residues. In nucleotides, the CDR3 is TGTGCCAGCAGCTTAGGGCACGGTCAAGAGACCCAGTACTTC. It codes for CASSLGHGQETQYF.

The V call is TRBV4-2, the J call TRBJ1-5; tentatively, D is TRBD1 (6 bases). The V and J ends lost 0 bases and 6 bases respectively, with 9 bases between them. Germline values: CDR1 LGHNA, CDR2 YNFKEQ. The CDR3 runs to 14 residues. CDR3 in amino acids: CASSQETGLQPQHF. The CDR3 nucleotides read TGTGCCAGCAGCCAAGAGACAGGTCTTCAGCCCCAGCATTTT.

The J gene is TRBJ1-1, the V gene TRBV7-9; no definite D call. The CDR3 extends over 17 amino acids. V lost 3 bases and J lost 1, with 18 bases in between. Germline V gene lookup returns CDR1 SEHNR and CDR2 FQNEAQ (reference sequence). This CDR3 is CASSLESFVASNTEAFF. CDR3 bases: TGTGCCAGCAGCTTGGAGTCTTTCGTGGCTTCGAACACTGAAGCTTTCTTT.

This clonotype showed up just a few times. CDR3: CAWINLPGELFF. For the CDR3, the DNA is TGTGCCTGGATAAACCTCCCCGGGGAGCTGTTTTTT. The chain links TRBV30 to TRBJ2-2; D is uncertain. CDR1 is GTSNPN and CDR2 is SVGIG in the germline V gene (reference sequence). The CDR3 has 12 residues. Deletions cut 4 bases from V and 6 bases from J, with 9 bases between.

This clonotype was seen more than once but under ten times. The chain employs TRBV7-2 and TRBJ1-3; D is unresolved. Germline CDR1 reads SGHTA; CDR2 reads FQGNSA. The CDR3 totals 15 residues. V lost 5 bases to trimming and J lost 4 bases, with 15 bases between them. In DNA, the CDR3 is TGTGCCAGCAGCCCCATAGCGCAATCAGGAAACACCATATATTTT. It translates to CASSPIAQSGNTIYF.

This clonotype was seen more than once but under ten times. The rearrangement uses TRBV23-1 and TRBJ2-1; no firm D call. TRBV23-1 is an open reading frame whose function is uncertain. This CDR3 spans 14 amino acids. Deletions cut 4 bases from V and 3 bases from J, with 10 bases between. CDR3 amino acids: CASSPLRCYNEQFF. In nucleotides, the CDR3 is TGCGCCAGCAGTCCCCTGAGGTGCTACAATGAGCAGTTCTTC.

The chain is built from TRBV2 and TRBJ2-1; no clear D. The CDR3 has 13 amino acids. The V end lost 1 base, the J end lost 4 bases, and 5 bases lay between the germline ends. Germline loops: CDR1 SNHLY, CDR2 FYNNEI. Here the CDR3 DNA reads TGTGCCAGCAGTGAAGTACTTTACAATGAGCAGTTCTTC. Its protein is CASSEVLYNEQFF.

The V and J genes are TRBV6-5 and TRBJ1-1, with D possibly being TRBD1 (5 bases). The germline V and J ends were trimmed by 7 bases and 3 bases, with 9 bases remaining between them. Germline lookup yields CDR1 MNHEY and CDR2 SVGAGI. The CDR3 is made up of 12 amino acids. CDR3: CASTQGDTEAFF. The DNA of the CDR3 is TGTGCCAGCACCCAGGGAGACACTGAAGCTTTCTTT.

V and J are TRBV18 and TRBJ1-6; D unclear. This CDR3 has 16 amino acids. CDR1 is KGHSH and CDR2 is LQKENI in the germline V gene. V lost 3 bases to trimming and J lost 7 bases, with 16 bases between them. DNA of the CDR3: TGTGCCAGCTCACCGTCGGGTTTCGGGTTGAATTCACCCCTCCACTTT. Amino acid sequence: CASSPSGFGLNSPLHF.